The 10 T cell receptor beta chains given below trace back to one sample, sequenced in a study of neurological immune-mediated disorders. Time point noted: longitudinal time-point 2. In TCRdb, the 5' RACE reads were re-called with MiXCR into one record per CDR3 protein. The table includes 70,000 to 95,000 distinct CDR3 sequences, over 10% detected once. Input material: PBMCs. The receptors derive from a female donor with HTLV-1-associated myelopathy (HAM/TSP).

There are many counts of this clonotype. J is TRBJ1-4 and V is TRBV28, with unresolved D. Germline loops: CDR1 MDHEN, CDR2 SYDVKM. Trimming shortened V by 4 bases and J by 8 bases, and 17 bases separated the two germline ends. The CDR3 consists of 15 residues. Written as DNA, the CDR3 is TGTGCCAGCAGTTCAGCACCGGAGTATGGGGAAAAACTGTTTTTT. Its protein is CASSSAPEYGEKLFF.

In this sample, this clonotype turned up many times. The chain employs TRBV7-8 and TRBJ2-7; the match to TRBD2 covers 10 bases. Germline assignment: CDR1 SGHVS and CDR2 FQNEAQ. The V segment lost 1 base and the J segment 7 bases; nucleotides outside the gene matches: 4. The CDR3 spans 14 residues. CDR3 nucleotide sequence: TGTGCCAGCAGCTTAGGAACTAGCGGGGATGAGCAGTACTTC. Translating gives CASSLGTSGDEQYF.

The sample holds many counts of this clonotype. The V call is TRBV12-3 or TRBV12-4, the J call TRBJ1-2; D is possibly TRBD1 (5 bases). CDR3 length equals 15 residues. Trimming took 5 bases from V and 2 from J, leaving 15 bases between them. CDR3 region: CASSPPGGGNYGYTF. CDR3 bases: TGTGCCAGCAGTCCCCCGGGGGGGGGGAACTATGGCTACACCTTC.

The table lists this clonotype with many counts. The genes are TRBV5-1 and TRBJ2-5; D unresolved. This CDR3 is 15 amino acids long. Germline-derived CDR1 and CDR2 are SGHRS and YFSETQ. Trimming stripped 0 bases from V and 2 bases from J, with 11 bases between. CDR3 residues: CASSLGTVIQETQYF. CDR3 DNA sequence: TGCGCCAGCAGCTTGGGAACAGTCATACAAGAGACCCAGTACTTC. Filled out from reference TRBV5-1 and TRBJ2-5, the complete variable domain reads KAGVTQTPRYLIKTRGQQVTLSCSPISGHRSVSWYQQTPGQGLQFLFEYFSETQRNKGNFPGRFSGRQFSNSRSEMNVSTLELGDSALYLCASSLGTVIQETQYFGPGTRLLVL.

This clonotype was recorded many times. V is TRBV20-1 and J is TRBJ2-5, with D perhaps assigned TRBD1 or TRBD2 (5 bases each). This CDR3 region has 12 residues. In germline, CDR1 is DFQATT, CDR2 SNEGSKA (reference sequence). Trimming removed 6 bases from V and 4 bases from J, with 12 bases in between. CDR3 nucleotides: TGCAGTGCAAGATTGAGGGGAGAGACCCAGTACTTC. It specifies CSARLRGETQYF.

This clonotype showed up just a few times. This rearrangement joins TRBV11-2 to TRBJ2-7; TRBD2 aligns across 8 bases. V lost 3 bases and J lost 7; bases outside the gene matches: 8. The CDR3 runs to 14 residues. Germline loops: CDR1 SGHAT, CDR2 FQNNGV. DNA of the CDR3: TGTGCCAGCAGCTTTATAGCGGGGCTAGGTGAGCAGTACTTC. Translating it yields CASSFIAGLGEQYF.

This clonotype was picked up many times. The chain has TRBV20-1 and TRBJ2-4; D perhaps matches TRBD2 (6 bases). CDR1 and CDR2 (germline): DFQATT, SNEGSKA (reference sequence). The CDR3 totals 15 residues. Trimming took 3 bases from V and 5 from J, leaving 17 bases between them. CDR3 region: CSARSDGGSQNIQYF. CDR3 coding DNA: TGCAGTGCTAGGAGTGACGGGGGAAGTCAAAACATTCAGTACTTC.

In regard to this clonotype: A read error may produce the germline difference seen at one junction end. J is TRBJ2-5 and V is TRBV7-9, with D perhaps matching TRBD1 (5 bases). This CDR3 contains 15 residues. Germline CDR1 and CDR2: SEHNR and FQNEAQ (reference sequence). CDR3 in DNA: TGTGCCAGCAGTTTAGGTAGGGGCGCGGTGGAGACCCAGTACTTC. It codes for CASSLGRGAVETQYF.

This clonotype came up many times. The V and J genes are TRBV7-3 and TRBJ2-1; 9 positions match TRBD2. CDR3 size: 15 residues. Germline CDR1 and CDR2: SGHTA and FQGTGA. The trim removed 3 bases at V and 1 base at J, leaving 1 base unmatched. DNA for the CDR3: TGTGCCAGCAGCTTGAGCGGGGGGTCCTACAATGAGCAGTTCTTC. It translates to CASSLSGGSYNEQFF.

This clonotype was counted at least ten times. The chain joins TRBV5-5 to TRBJ1-1; 7 positions match TRBD1. CDR3 length equals 14 residues. Germline V gives CDR1 SGHKS, CDR2 YYEKEE (reference sequence). V lost 2 bases, J lost 4 bases, and 5 bases stayed unmatched. This chain's CDR3 is CASSLQGRGTEAFF. In DNA, the CDR3 is TGTGCCAGCAGCTTACAGGGGAGAGGCACTGAAGCTTTCTTT.